This TCR beta chain came from a study of T cell changes during pregnancy in multiple sclerosis. The data were produced by immunoSEQ multiplex PCR, yet TCRdb's version contains in-frame clones alone and is incomplete. The table records under 75,000 clones, around nine tenths of them present only once. The source is a female donor with multiple sclerosis, enrolled in a pregnancy study. The material sequenced was CD4+ T cells from peripheral blood mononuclear cells, taken after pregnancy.

The CDR3 is CASSVGDREYQETQYF. The DNA for the CDR3 is TGTGCCAGCAGCGTAGGTGACAGGGAGTACCAAGAGACCCAGTACTTC. The chain is built from TRBV9 and TRBJ2-5; the match to TRBD1 covers 7 bases. The CDR3 sequence is 16 residues long. The ends lost 0 bases at V and 0 bases at J; junction bases unmatched: 5. The germline V gene has CDR1 SGDLS and CDR2 YYNGEE.